Shown below are 7 T cell receptor beta chains from a single sample sequenced in a study of long-term antiretroviral therapy in people with HIV. Run at survey level, the immunoSEQ assay was version v3.0. Generated by immunoSEQ multiplex PCR, the TCRdb table keeps only in-frame clones and is missing some. Among approximately 10,000 clones listed, over 65% were seen once. Sequenced here: unsorted PBMCs, sampled roughly 3.4 years before starting antiretroviral therapy. These receptor sequences come from a middle-aged man with HIV.

The rearrangement links TRBV13 to TRBJ2-5; TRBD2 matches 7 bases. The CDR3 runs 16 residues. Germline V CDR1 and CDR2: PRHDT, FYEKMQ (reference sequence). After removal of 4 bases from V and 1 base from J, the junction contained 9 bases not matched to a gene. CDR3 nucleotides: TGTGCCAGCAGCTACGGACTAGAGAGGACCCAAGAGACCCAGTACTTC. Amino acid sequence: CASSYGLERTQETQYF.

In this sample, this clone turned up a few times. This chain links TRBV7-2 with TRBJ2-7; D tentatively fits TRBD1 or TRBD2 (5 bases each). This CDR3 region has 14 residues. V lost 5 bases to trimming and J lost 4 bases, with 15 bases between them. Germline values: CDR1 SGHTA, CDR2 FQGNSA. The DNA of the CDR3 is TGTGCCAGCAGCCAGGGACCAGAGCAATACGAGCAGTACTTC. It encodes CASSQGPEQYEQYF. The full variable domain, in which reference TRBV7-2 and TRBJ2-7 provide the parts outside the CDR3, is GAGVSQSPSNKVTEKGKDVELRCDPISGHTALYWYRQSLGQGLEFLIYFQGNSAPDKSGLPSDRFSAERTGGSVSTLTIQRTQQEDSAVYLCASSQGPEQYEQYFGPGTRLTVT.

This clone is classed as medium-sized. CDR3 DNA sequence: TGTGCCAGCAGTGATCGTCCGGGACTAGCTTTTGACGAGCAGTACTTC. It specifies CASSDRPGLAFDEQYF. This chain connects TRBV25-1 to TRBJ2-7; 9 nucleotides match TRBD2. The CDR3 length is 16 residues. The germline gives CDR1 MGHDK, CDR2 SYGVNS. V dropped 3 bases and J dropped 5; count of bases not matched to a gene: 11.

The V gene is TRBV7-2, the J gene TRBJ1-4; 7 bases map to TRBD1. CDR1 is SGHTA, CDR2 FQGNSA, per germline. The J segment lost 7 bases and the V segment lost 1 base, leaving 15 bases of the junction unmatched. The CDR3 contains 18 residues. The CDR3 region has the DNA TGTGCCAGCAGCTTAGGGGGACAGTTGTTGGCTGAAGCTGAAAAACTGTTTTTT. Its protein is CASSLGGQLLAEAEKLFF.

The V gene is TRBV4-3, the J gene TRBJ2-5; no clear D gene. Trimming took off 0 bases at V and 0 bases at J, with 14 bases between the two ends. The CDR3 spans 17 residues. Looked up from germline, CDR1 is LGHNA and CDR2 is YSLEER. CDR3 in DNA: TGCGCCAGCAGCCAAGATTTAAGTCTCCTTCACCAAGAGACCCAGTACTTC. Encoded protein: CASSQDLSLLHQETQYF.

The chain joins TRBV27 to TRBJ2-3, with 14 bases fitting TRBD2. Looked up from germline, CDR1 is MNHEY and CDR2 is SMNVEV (reference sequence). The CDR3 has 15 amino acids. J lost 3 bases, V lost 6 bases, and 2 bases had no gene match. Here the CDR3 reads CASSRTSGRTDTQYF. The CDR3 nucleotides are TGTGCCAGCAGCAGGACTAGCGGGAGGACAGATACGCAGTATTTT.

This clone is judged medium-sized. Other DNA sequences in this specimen translate into the identical CDR3. The chain joins TRBV4-3 to TRBJ2-3; D gene unclear. The germline V gene has CDR1 LGHNA and CDR2 YSLEER. Trimming cost V 0 bases and J 0 bases, with 4 bases left between them. The CDR3 runs to 14 residues. CDR3 sequence reads: CASSQDRSTDTQYF. In nucleotides, the CDR3 is TGCGCCAGCAGCCAAGATCGGAGCACAGATACGCAGTATTTT.